The 4 T cell receptor beta chains below come from one sample, sequenced in a study of T cells after yellow fever vaccination. TCRdb redid the calling of the 5' RACE reads with MiXCR, one entry per CDR3 protein. The sample includes 300,000 or so distinct CDR3 sequences, around 6.8% of them seen just once. The source material was PBMCs, sampled approximately 47 days after the first yellow fever vaccination. The receptors come from a man in his late teens or twenties who received the YFV17D yellow fever vaccine.

This clonotype was seen a few times. V gene TRBV7-2 combines with J gene TRBJ1-3; D is possibly TRBD1 (5 bases). There are 15 residues in the CDR3. V gave up 2 bases and J gave up 0 bases, with 8 bases separating them. The germline V gene encodes CDR1 SGHTA and CDR2 FQGNSA. CDR3 residues: CASSLTGLSGNTIYF. CDR3 coding DNA: TGTGCCAGCAGCTTAACAGGCCTCTCTGGAAACACCATATATTTT.

The chain recombines TRBV4-3 with TRBJ1-4, with D tentatively TRBD1 (5 bases). The CDR3 is 16 amino acids. CDR1 and CDR2 from the germline V gene are LGHNA and YSLEER. Trimming pared 0 bases from V and 9 bases from J, leaving 17 bases between. Here the CDR3 reads CASSQDSGTEPKKLFF. The CDR3 DNA sequence: TGCGCCAGCAGCCAAGACTCCGGGACCGAACCGAAAAAACTGTTTTTT.

This clonotype was seen a few times. The chain uses TRBV4-1 and TRBJ1-2; 7 nucleotides agree with TRBD1. Unmatched junction bases numbered 5, after V lost 4 bases and J lost 6 bases. The CDR3 loop spans 13 amino acids. Germline V gene lookup returns CDR1 MGHRA and CDR2 YSYEKL. CDR3: CASSLGTADGYTF. As DNA, the CDR3 is TGCGCCAGCAGCCTCGGGACAGCTGATGGCTACACCTTC.

The chain links TRBV6-1 to TRBJ2-1; D perhaps matches TRBD2 (5 bases). From germline, CDR1 is MNHNS and CDR2 SASEGT. With 0 bases removed from V and 7 bases from J, the gap between germline ends came to 16 bases. The CDR3 runs to 16 residues. The CDR3 here is CASSEARGIRGNEQFF. The CDR3 nucleotides read TGTGCCAGCAGTGAAGCGAGAGGCATTAGAGGGAATGAGCAGTTCTTC.